The clone carrying this T cell receptor (beta chain) was seen a handful of times. The antigen remains unidentified. The source of the sample is a study of cytotoxic CD8 clonotypes in ibrutinib-treated CLL. Study-wide points: Starting clonality was above that of age-matched healthy donors and tracked circulating CD8+ T-cell counts. Public clonotypes, found uncommonly, either contracted or stayed stable on treatment.

Genomic DNA for TCR beta libraries, 2 to 2.5 micrograms, came from cryopreserved PBMCs. The assay was immunoSEQ multiplex PCR, and TCRdb's table has in-frame clones only and misses some. In the table there are around 250,000 clones, 60% to 75% of which are singletons. The sample in question was PBMCs, obtained after 24 months of ibrutinib treatment. The clonotype originates from a human donor with chronic lymphocytic leukemia.

The CDR3 region has the DNA TGTGCCAGCAGCGTGACTAGCGGGAGCGGGGAGACCCAGTACTTC. The encoded protein is CASSVTSGSGETQYF. V is TRBV11-3 and J is TRBJ2-5; 12 bases map to TRBD2. Trimming removed 5 bases from V and 5 bases from J; junction bases left unmatched: 6. The CDR3 has 15 residues. Per the germline V gene, CDR1 is SGHNT and CDR2 is YENEEA.